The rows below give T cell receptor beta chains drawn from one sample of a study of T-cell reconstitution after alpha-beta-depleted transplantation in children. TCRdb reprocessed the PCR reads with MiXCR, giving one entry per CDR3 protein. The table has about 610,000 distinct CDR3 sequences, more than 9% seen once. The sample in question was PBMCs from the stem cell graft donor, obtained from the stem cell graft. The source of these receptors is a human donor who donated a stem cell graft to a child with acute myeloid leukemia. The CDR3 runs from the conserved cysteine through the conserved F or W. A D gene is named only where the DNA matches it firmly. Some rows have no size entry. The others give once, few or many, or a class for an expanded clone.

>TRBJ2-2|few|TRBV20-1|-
CSARSGGITGELFF
TGCAGTGCTAGAAGTGGCGGGATAACCGGGGAGCTGTTTTTT
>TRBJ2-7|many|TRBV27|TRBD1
CASSLSRGHYEQYF
TGTGCCAGCAGTTTATCCAGGGGGCACTACGAGCAGTACTTC
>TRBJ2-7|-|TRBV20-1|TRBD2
CSARSLAGAPYEQYF
TGCAGTGCTAGGAGTCTAGCGGGAGCCCCCTACGAGCAGTACTTC
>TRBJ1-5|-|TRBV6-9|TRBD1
CASSYSVKTGVPQPQHF
TGTGCCAGCAGTTATTCGGTGAAGACAGGGGTCCCTCAGCCCCAGCATTTT
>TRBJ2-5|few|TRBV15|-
CATSRVGDRQETQYF
TGTGCCACCAGCAGAGTTGGTGACAGACAAGAGACCCAGTACTTC
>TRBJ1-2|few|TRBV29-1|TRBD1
CSVTGGLADTF
TGCAGCGTAACAGGGGGCCTTGCTGACACCTTC
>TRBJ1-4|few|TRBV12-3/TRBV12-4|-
CASRDANEKLFF
TGTGCCAGCAGGGACGCTAATGAAAAACTGTTTTTT
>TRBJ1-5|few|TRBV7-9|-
CASGPSNQPQHF
TGTGCCAGCGGACCGAGCAATCAGCCCCAGCATTTT
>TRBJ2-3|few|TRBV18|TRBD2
CASSSPGLAGHGTQYF
TGTGCCAGCTCATCTCCGGGACTAGCGGGTCACGGTACGCAGTATTTT
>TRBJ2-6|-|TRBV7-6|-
CASSDNIPDVLTF
TGTGCCAGCAGCGACAATATCCCGGACGTCCTGACTTTC
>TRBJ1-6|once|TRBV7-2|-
CASSSINSPLHF
TGTGCCAGCAGTTCCATCAATTCACCCCTCCACTTT
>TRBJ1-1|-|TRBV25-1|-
CASSGTGHMNTEAFF
TGTGCCAGCAGTGGAACAGGGCACATGAACACTGAAGCTTTCTTT
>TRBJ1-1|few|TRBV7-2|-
CASSFRAGNTEAFF
TGTGCCAGCAGCTTTAGGGCGGGGAACACTGAAGCTTTCTTT
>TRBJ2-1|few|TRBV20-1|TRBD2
CSARGLGTSGRRAYNEQFF
TGCAGTGCTAGAGGTTTGGGGACTAGCGGGAGGAGGGCCTACAATGAGCAGTTCTTC
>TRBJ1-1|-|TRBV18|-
CASSGAENTEAFF
TGTGCCAGCTCAGGCGCGGAGAACACTGAAGCTTTCTTT
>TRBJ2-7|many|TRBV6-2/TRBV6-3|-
CASSYSGRRALYEQYF
TGTGCCAGCAGTTACTCGGGGCGGAGGGCACTCTACGAGCAGTACTTC
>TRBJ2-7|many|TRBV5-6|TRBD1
CASSLPGQGNEQYF
TGTGCCAGCAGCTTGCCGGGACAGGGCAACGAGCAGTACTTC